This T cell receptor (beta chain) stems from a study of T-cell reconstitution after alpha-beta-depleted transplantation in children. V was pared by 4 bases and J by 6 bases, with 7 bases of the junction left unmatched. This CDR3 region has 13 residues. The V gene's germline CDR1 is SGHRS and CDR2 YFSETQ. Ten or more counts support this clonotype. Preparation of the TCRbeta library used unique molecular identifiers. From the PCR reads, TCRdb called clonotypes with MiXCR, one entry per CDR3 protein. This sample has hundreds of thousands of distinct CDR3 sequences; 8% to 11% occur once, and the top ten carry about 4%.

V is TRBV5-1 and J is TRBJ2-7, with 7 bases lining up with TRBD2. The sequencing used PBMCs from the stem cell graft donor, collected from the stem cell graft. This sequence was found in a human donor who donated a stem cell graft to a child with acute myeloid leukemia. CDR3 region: CASSEPGLSEQYF. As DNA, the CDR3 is TGCGCCAGCAGCGAACCGGGACTATCCGAGCAGTACTTC.